The 32 T cell receptor beta chains below were found in one sample sequenced in a study of regulatory T cells in long-lasting Graves disease. The time point here: newly diagnosed GD, antithyroid drugs for less than 3 months. Isolated PBMC RNA provided the starting material for the TCR library. Combining iRepertoire HTBI primers with Arm-PCR of CDR3 regions, the authors built TCR beta libraries. TCRdb independently ran MiXCR on the multiplex PCR reads; one entry per CDR3 protein. The sample has around 450,000 distinct CDR3 sequences; more than 12% are singletons. These records were also assigned to another study, of T cells in Graves' hyperthyroidism and ophthalmopathy.

Here the sequenced sample was peripheral blood mononuclear cells (PBMCs), taken at new diagnosis, from a patient treated with antithyroid drugs. The receptor source for this set is a woman aged 25 to 39 with Graves disease.

This clonotype was found a few times. The V call is TRBV7-3, the J call TRBJ2-7; D gene unclear. V was shortened by 5 bases and J by 4 bases, with 12 bases between the two germline ends. The CDR3 is 13 residues long. Germline V gives CDR1 SGHTA, CDR2 FQGTGA. This CDR3 reads CASSRAKEYEQYF. The DNA for the CDR3 is TGTGCCAGCAGCCGGGCCAAAGAGTACGAGCAGTACTTC.

The chain links TRBV18 to TRBJ2-7; 10 bases are shared with TRBD1. Germline V lookup: CDR1 KGHSH, CDR2 LQKENI. CDR3 size: 15 residues. Trimming took 4 bases from V and 2 from J; bases not matched to a gene: 5. The CDR3 reads CASSRAGTGAYEQYF. CDR3 DNA sequence: TGTGCCAGCTCACGAGCCGGGACAGGGGCCTACGAGCAGTACTTC.

The table lists this clonotype with a few counts. CDR3 protein: CASSVDRGTSVYNEQFF. DNA of the CDR3: TGTGCCAGCAGCGTAGATCGCGGGACTAGCGTCTACAATGAGCAGTTCTTC. J is TRBJ2-1 and V is TRBV9; 10 positions match TRBD2. Germline V CDR1 and CDR2: SGDLS, YYNGEE. The CDR3 has 17 amino acids. V gave up 0 bases and J gave up 3 bases; unmatched junction bases: 6. Looking up the rest from reference TRBV9 and TRBJ2-1 gives the full variable domain: DSGVTQTPKHLITATGQRVTLRCSPRSGDLSVYWYQQSLDQGLQFLIQYYNGEERAKGNILERFSAQQFPDLHSELNLSSLELGDSALYFCASSVDRGTSVYNEQFFGPGTRLTVL.

This clonotype has at least ten counts. CDR3 loop: CASSPLADGMKTQYF. The CDR3 region has the DNA TGTGCCAGCAGTCCCCTAGCGGACGGAATGAAGACCCAGTACTTC. The rearrangement links TRBV28 to TRBJ2-5; 7 bases map to TRBD2. Trimming took 5 bases from V and 6 from J; bases not matched to a gene: 12. CDR1 and CDR2 (germline): MDHEN, SYDVKM. The CDR3 loop spans 15 amino acids.

This clonotype has just one count. V usage is TRBV2 and J usage is TRBJ2-7; 7 bases are shared with TRBD1. The V gene's germline CDR1 is SNHLY and CDR2 FYNNEI. Germline trimming cut 2 bases from V and 3 bases from J; bases unmatched to any gene: 4. This CDR3 is built from 14 residues. The DNA of the CDR3 is TGTGCCAGCAGTGAAAGGGACAGCTACTACGAGCAGTACTTC. This translates into CASSERDSYYEQYF.

Only a few counts were recorded for this clonotype. The J gene is TRBJ2-5, the V gene TRBV19, with D uncertain. CDR3 size: 13 residues. Trimming left V 3 bases short and J 5 bases short, with 10 bases between. Looked up from germline, CDR1 is LNHDA and CDR2 is SQIVND (reference sequence). The CDR3 bases are TGTGCCAGTAGTATCTGGGATCGGGAGACCCAGTACTTC. It encodes CASSIWDRETQYF.

In regard to this clonotype: Possible read error: a much larger clone is one base away. The chain carries TRBV6-2 or TRBV6-3 and TRBJ2-1; 11 bases are a match to TRBD2. Germline V gene data show CDR1 as MNHEY and CDR2 as SVGEGT. J was trimmed by 6 bases and V by 7 bases; bases with no gene match: 2. The CDR3 spans 13 residues. The CDR3 nucleotides are TGTGCCAGCAATAGCGGGGGGGCCAATGAGCAGTTCTTC. The encoded protein is CASNSGGANEQFF.

In this sample, this clonotype turned up many times. The rearrangement links TRBV12-3 or TRBV12-4 to TRBJ2-7; the D gene is possibly TRBD2 (6 bases). This CDR3 comprises 14 residues. The germline V and J ends were trimmed by 6 bases and 3 bases, with 15 bases remaining between them. This CDR3 reads CASSWRDLSYEQYF. CDR3 in DNA: TGTGCCAGCAGCTGGCGGGACCTAAGCTACGAGCAGTACTTC.

Only a few counts were recorded for this clonotype. The chain employs TRBV20-1 and TRBJ2-2; D remains ambiguous. This CDR3 has 12 residues. CDR1 is DFQATT, CDR2 SNEGSKA, per germline (reference sequence). This CDR3 reads CVRTPATGELFF. The CDR3 DNA sequence: TGCGTAAGGACCCCCGCCACCGGGGAGCTGTTTTTT.

This clonotype was counted at least ten times. The V gene is TRBV20-1, the J gene TRBJ2-7; D perhaps matches TRBD1 (5 bases). Trimming left V 6 bases short and J 2 bases short, with 17 bases between. CDR1 and CDR2 (germline): DFQATT, SNEGSKA (reference sequence). This CDR3 has 14 amino acids. In DNA, the CDR3 is TGCAGTGCCCCCGGATTGGGGCCCCCCTACGAGCAGTACTTC. Its translation is CSAPGLGPPYEQYF.

This clonotype was observed at least ten times. The gene calls are TRBV18 and TRBJ1-1, with 9 bases identical to TRBD1. From germline, CDR1 is KGHSH and CDR2 LQKENI. The CDR3 is made up of 15 amino acids. V trimming: 4 bases; J trimming: 3 bases; junction bases outside the gene matches: 6. The CDR3 DNA sequence: TGTGCCAGCTCACTAGACAGGGGGACATACACTGAAGCTTTCTTT. This gives the protein CASSLDRGTYTEAFF.

This clonotype came up many times. The V call is TRBV2, the J call TRBJ1-5; possible D gene TRBD1, 5 bases. Trimming stripped 6 bases from V and 6 bases from J, with 12 bases between. The germline V gene encodes CDR1 SNHLY and CDR2 FYNNEI. The CDR3 runs 13 residues. The CDR3 sequence: CASREQVLQPQHF. CDR3 DNA sequence: TGTGCCAGCAGGGAACAGGTGCTTCAGCCCCAGCATTTT. The full variable domain, completed using reference TRBV2 and TRBJ1-5, is EPEVTQTPSHQVTQMGQEVILRCVPISNHLYFYWYRQILGQKVEFLVSFYNNEISEKSEIFDDQFSVERPDGSNFTLKIRSTKLEDSAMYFCASREQVLQPQHFGDGTRLSIL.

This clonotype was detected ten times or more. The V gene is TRBV7-2, the J gene TRBJ2-3; TRBD2 aligns across 12 bases. Germline V gives CDR1 SGHTA, CDR2 FQGNSA. The junction had 25 bases not matched to a gene; V was cut back by 4 bases and J by 2 bases. CDR3 size: 23 residues. The CDR3 loop reads CASSSLAGGPSVSTVRTTDTQYF. In DNA, the CDR3 is TGTGCCAGCAGCTCCCTAGCGGGAGGGCCCTCAGTCTCAACGGTCCGAACCACAGATACGCAGTATTTT.

The sample holds a few counts of this clonotype. The chain employs TRBV10-3 and TRBJ1-5, with no clear D. The CDR3 contains 14 residues. Germline CDR1 and CDR2: ENHRY and SYGVKD. The V end lost 0 bases, the J end lost 4 bases, and 7 bases lay between the germline ends. As DNA, the CDR3 is TGTGCCATCAGTGAGTCGGCGGGGAATCAGCCCCAGCATTTT. Protein: CAISESAGNQPQHF.

This clonotype was detected ten times or more. The chain has TRBV5-1 and TRBJ1-5; the D is unclear. With 5 bases removed from V and 5 bases from J, the gap between germline ends came to 8 bases. The CDR3 runs 12 residues. The germline V gene has CDR1 SGHRS and CDR2 YFSETQ. The CDR3 region is CASRDGDQPQHF. The CDR3 coding sequence is TGCGCCAGCAGGGACGGAGATCAGCCCCAGCATTTT.

This clonotype was seen a handful of times. V usage is TRBV6-9 and J usage is TRBJ2-7, with D tentatively TRBD1 (5 bases). The CDR3 covers 13 residues. CDR1 and CDR2 (germline): MNHGY, SVAAGI. Trimming removed 3 bases at V and 4 bases at J, with 10 bases between. The CDR3 protein is CASSYGDSYEQYF. The CDR3 DNA is TGTGCCAGCAGTTACGGCGACAGTTACGAGCAGTACTTC.

The rearrangement uses TRBV7-3 and TRBJ2-7; TRBD2 matches 8 bases. CDR1 is SGHTA and CDR2 is FQGTGA in the germline V gene. The CDR3 sequence is 13 residues long. V lost 5 bases and J lost 5; bases outside the gene matches: 5. The CDR3 nucleotides read TGTGCCAGCAGCGCAACTAGCGGTCACGAGCAGTACTTC. Protein sequence: CASSATSGHEQYF.

The rearrangement uses TRBV20-1 and TRBJ1-1; D unresolved. V was clipped by 5 bases and J by 5 bases, with 6 bases between them. Germline CDR1 and CDR2: DFQATT and SNEGSKA (reference sequence). The CDR3 has 10 residues. The CDR3 coding sequence is TGCAGTGCTCTATGGACTGAAGCTTTCTTT. Translation: CSALWTEAFF.

The V gene is TRBV19, the J gene TRBJ1-4; tentative D call: TRBD1 (6 bases). The V end lost 3 bases, the J end lost 5 bases, and 16 bases lay between the germline ends. CDR3 size: 16 residues. Germline V CDR1 and CDR2: LNHDA, SQIVND (reference sequence). The CDR3 sequence is CASSMEGHRPNEKLFF. The CDR3 DNA reads as TGTGCCAGTAGTATGGAGGGACACCGGCCCAATGAAAAACTGTTTTTT.

This clonotype was observed many times. The genes are TRBV12-3 or TRBV12-4 and TRBJ2-1; D perhaps matches TRBD2 (6 bases). This CDR3 has 13 residues. V lost 5 bases and J lost 7, with 12 bases in between. The CDR3, as DNA: TGTGCCAGCAGTCCAATAGGAGGGAATGAGCAGTTCTTC. The encoded protein is CASSPIGGNEQFF.

V and J are TRBV10-3 and TRBJ1-2; D gene ambiguous. Germline V CDR1 and CDR2: ENHRY, SYGVKD. The CDR3 runs 12 residues. The V and J ends lost 11 bases and 10 bases respectively, with 20 bases between them. The CDR3 here is CAAAEGRLAYTF. As DNA, the CDR3 is TGTGCCGCGGCCGAAGGACGCTTGGCCTACACCTTC.

V is TRBV13 and J is TRBJ2-5; TRBD2 matches 12 bases. This CDR3 contains 15 residues. Germline CDR1 and CDR2: PRHDT and FYEKMQ (reference sequence). Trimming took 5 bases from V and 5 from J; bases not matched to a gene: 6. The CDR3 DNA sequence: TGTGCCAGCAGCCCTCGGACTAGCGGGATTGAGACCCAGTACTTC. It specifies CASSPRTSGIETQYF.

At least ten counts were recorded for this clonotype. CDR3 bases: TGTGCCAGCAGCCAAAGTCGGATAAGGGTTGCAGATACGCAGTATTTT. This gives the protein CASSQSRIRVADTQYF. This chain uses TRBV3-1 with TRBJ2-3; no clear D. The CDR3 spans 16 residues. V lost 2 bases and J lost 4, with 16 bases in between. The germline CDR1 and CDR2 sequences are LGHDT and YNNKEL (reference sequence).

There are many counts of this clonotype. The chain is built from TRBV2 and TRBJ2-1; 8 nucleotides agree with TRBD2. From germline, CDR1 is SNHLY and CDR2 FYNNEI. The CDR3 contains 15 residues. V shed 3 bases and J 2 bases; nucleotides not matched to a gene: 3. The CDR3 reads CASSEIGGAYNEQFF. CDR3 sequence (DNA): TGTGCCAGCAGTGAGATCGGGGGGGCCTACAATGAGCAGTTCTTC.

This clonotype came up many times. The chain carries TRBV2 and TRBJ2-2, with a tentative D call TRBD2 (6 bases). CDR1 is SNHLY and CDR2 is FYNNEI in the germline V gene. The CDR3 spans 14 residues. Trimming left V 7 bases short and J 7 bases short, with 16 bases between. The CDR3 sequence: CASMTGEEGGELFF. CDR3 DNA: TGTGCCAGCATGACGGGAGAAGAAGGCGGGGAGCTGTTTTTT.

This clonotype occurred many times. The chain joins TRBV18 to TRBJ2-5; tentative D call: TRBD1 (5 bases). V was shortened by 3 bases and J by 3 bases, with 14 bases between the two germline ends. The germline gives CDR1 KGHSH, CDR2 LQKENI. The CDR3 runs to 15 residues. The CDR3 DNA follows: TGTGCCAGCTCACCCCAGGACACAGAGGAAGAGACCCAGTACTTC. Its translation is CASSPQDTEEETQYF.

This clonotype was counted ten times or more. The chain links TRBV18 to TRBJ2-2, with TRBD1 matching 8 bases. The CDR3 consists of 12 residues. Per the germline V gene, CDR1 is KGHSH and CDR2 is LQKENI. V lost 4 bases, J lost 13 bases, and 5 bases stayed unmatched. CDR3 nucleotides: TGTGCCAGCTCACTACAGGGGGAGAGGCTGTTTTTT. Its translation is CASSLQGERLFF. Full variable domain (remainder filled in from reference TRBV18 and TRBJ2-2): NAGVMQNPRHLVRRRGQEARLRCSPMKGHSHVYWYRQLPEEGLKFMVYLQKENIIDESGMPKERFSAEFPKEGPSILRIQQVVRGDSAAYFCASSLQGERLFFGEGSRLTVL.

This clonotype was observed a few times. V and J are TRBV28 and TRBJ1-4; the D gene is possibly TRBD1 (5 bases). Trimming took 7 bases from V and 5 from J, leaving 17 bases between them. The CDR3 extends over 15 amino acids. CDR1 and CDR2 from the germline V gene are MDHEN and SYDVKM. Here the CDR3 DNA reads TGTGCCAGCACGCACGGGGGGGGGAAAAATGAAAAACTGTTTTTT. The encoded protein is CASTHGGGKNEKLFF.

In this sample, this clonotype turned up many times. The rearrangement joins TRBV13 to TRBJ2-1; 7 bases are a match to TRBD2. Germline-derived CDR1 and CDR2 are PRHDT and FYEKMQ (reference sequence). The ends lost 0 bases at V and 5 bases at J; junction bases unmatched: 13. This CDR3 region has 18 residues. CDR3 coding DNA: TGTGCCAGCAGCTTAGGCAGTTGGACTAGAGTAGACCACAATGAGCAGTTCTTC. Its translation is CASSLGSWTRVDHNEQFF.

V is TRBV29-1 and J is TRBJ2-2; D uncertain. The ends were cut back, 4 bases at V and 3 bases at J, with 9 bases in the middle. This CDR3 has 13 amino acids. Germline V gene data show CDR1 as SQVTM and CDR2 as ANQGSEA. The CDR3 here is CSVVGYDTGELFF. The CDR3 DNA reads as TGCAGCGTTGTGGGGTACGACACCGGGGAGCTGTTTTTT.

V is TRBV7-9 and J is TRBJ1-4, with a weak D call TRBD1 (5 bases). Per germline, CDR1 SEHNR and CDR2 FQNEAQ (reference sequence). This CDR3 comprises 12 residues. V was cut by 5 bases and J by 6 bases, with 7 bases left in between. In DNA, the CDR3 is TGTGCCAGCAGCACCAGGGATGAAAAACTGTTTTTT. This encodes CASSTRDEKLFF.

The gene calls are TRBV25-1 and TRBJ2-1, with TRBD1 matching over 8 bases. This CDR3 spans 16 amino acids. Germline CDR1 MGHDK, CDR2 SYGVNS. V trimming: 3 bases; J trimming: 1 base; junction bases outside the gene matches: 5. CDR3 residues: CASSETGAGSYNEQFF. DNA for the CDR3: TGTGCCAGCAGTGAGACAGGGGCTGGTTCCTACAATGAGCAGTTCTTC. The full variable domain, in which reference TRBV25-1 and TRBJ2-1 provide the parts outside the CDR3, is EADIYQTPRYLVIGTGKKITLECSQTMGHDKMYWYQQDPGMELHLIHYSYGVNSTEKGDLSSESTVSRIRTEHFPLTLESARPSHTSQYLCASSETGAGSYNEQFFGPGTRLTVL.